The 29 T cell receptor beta chains reported below all come from one sample, sequenced in a study of regulatory T cells in long-lasting Graves disease. Investigators prepared the TCR beta libraries by applying iRepertoire HTBI primers and Arm-PCR of CDR3 regions. TCRdb fed the multiplex PCR reads into MiXCR, producing one record per CDR3 protein. The table lists about 430,000 distinct CDR3 sequences, around a fifth of them singletons, with 14% in the top ten. Time point denoted: persistent/refractory GD, antithyroid drugs over 5 years with positive TRAb. The authors made the TCR library using RNA they extracted from PBMCs. Sequencing used peripheral blood mononuclear cells (PBMCs), obtained when the disease was refractory, from a patient treated with antithyroid drugs. These receptors originate from a female donor with Graves disease.

This clonotype was recorded many times. The V gene is TRBV12-3 or TRBV12-4, the J gene TRBJ2-5; 7 bases are a match to TRBD1. V shed 6 bases, J shed 3 bases, and the junction held 1 base outside the gene matches. This CDR3 has 12 amino acids. As DNA, the CDR3 is TGTGCCAGCAGGGGGACAGAAGAGACCCAGTACTTC. The encoded protein is CASRGTEETQYF.

At least ten counts were recorded for this clonotype. The chain recombines TRBV14 with TRBJ2-7; 7 bases are shared with TRBD1. Looked up from germline, CDR1 is SGHDN and CDR2 is FVKESK. V was pared by 4 bases and J by 2 bases, with 5 bases of the junction left unmatched. This CDR3 spans 14 amino acids. The CDR3 protein is CASSPPDRAYEQYF. The CDR3 nucleotides are TGTGCCAGCAGCCCTCCCGACAGGGCCTACGAGCAGTACTTC.

V and J are TRBV29-1 and TRBJ2-3; the D is unclear. The V gene's germline CDR1 is SQVTM and CDR2 ANQGSEA. This CDR3 region has 13 residues. Trimming pared 0 bases from V and 4 bases from J, leaving 8 bases between. CDR3 coding DNA: TGCAGCGTTGAAGACGGGTGGGCAGATACGCAGTATTTT. This gives the protein CSVEDGWADTQYF.

At least ten counts were recorded for this clonotype. The chain couples TRBV29-1 to TRBJ2-7; no reliable D call. This CDR3 contains 13 residues. Trimming took off 7 bases at V and 2 bases at J, with 15 bases between the two ends. Germline-derived CDR1 and CDR2 are SQVTM and ANQGSEA. CDR3 DNA sequence: TGCAGCGCCTGTGGTTTGGAAACCTACGAGCAGTACTTC. This translates into CSACGLETYEQYF.

With regard to this clonotype: A read error is possible here, since a much larger clone lies one base away. This chain joins TRBV30 and TRBJ1-1; D is ambiguous. The V end lost 2 bases, the J end lost 2 bases, and 9 bases lay between the germline ends. The CDR3 has 13 residues. Germline V gives CDR1 GTSNPN, CDR2 SVGIG (reference sequence). The CDR3 loop reads CAWSLQRNTEAFF. The CDR3 DNA follows: TGTGCCTGGAGTCTACAGAGAAACACTGAAGCTTTCTTT.

This clonotype came up a few times. A much larger clone lies one base from this, so it may be a read error. The chain couples TRBV7-2 to TRBJ2-2; D is ambiguous. Germline V lookup: CDR1 SGHTA, CDR2 FQGNSA. The ends were cut back, 0 bases at V and 3 bases at J, with 5 bases in the middle. The CDR3 is 14 residues long. The CDR3 sequence: CASSLAVYTGELFF. The CDR3 DNA sequence: TGTGCCAGCAGCTTAGCGGTATACACCGGGGAGCTGTTTTTT.

This clonotype was detected many times. The chain is built from TRBV7-8 and TRBJ1-2; tentatively, D is TRBD1 (6 bases). Germline V lookup: CDR1 SGHVS, CDR2 FQNEAQ. The length of the CDR3 is 14 residues. The V end was cut by 1 base, the J end by 6 bases, with 12 bases between. Written as DNA, the CDR3 is TGTGCCAGCAGCTTAGAGCGGGGGCCCAATGGCTACACCTTC. Amino acids: CASSLERGPNGYTF.

The chain joins TRBV5-8 to TRBJ2-2; no reliable D call. Between the trimmed V and J ends, which lost 1 base and 0 bases, there was a span of 10 bases. Germline CDR1 and CDR2: SGHTS and YDEGEE. The CDR3 totals 16 residues. CDR3 region: CASSLLVFANTGELFF. In DNA, the CDR3 is TGTGCCAGCAGCTTGCTAGTTTTTGCGAACACCGGGGAGCTGTTTTTT.

This clonotype was picked up many times. J is TRBJ2-7 and V is TRBV20-1; D possibly corresponds to TRBD2 (5 bases). The V and J ends lost 3 bases and 0 bases respectively, with 12 bases between them. This CDR3 region has 14 residues. The germline gives CDR1 DFQATT, CDR2 SNEGSKA (reference sequence). CDR3 DNA: TGCAGTGCTAGTCCGGGCGGGCGCTCCTACGAGCAGTACTTC. It codes for CSASPGGRSYEQYF.

The chain couples TRBV19 to TRBJ1-1; D is possibly TRBD1 (6 bases). The V gene lost 5 bases and the J gene lost 2 bases, with 12 bases spanning the gap. The CDR3 covers 14 residues. Germline values: CDR1 LNHDA, CDR2 SQIVND (reference sequence). The CDR3 loop reads CASSDLGANTEAFF. The CDR3 nucleotides are TGTGCCAGTAGTGATCTGGGGGCTAACACTGAAGCTTTCTTT.

The rearrangement links TRBV9 to TRBJ2-5, with 8 positions matching TRBD2. The CDR3 is 16 residues long. After removal of 2 bases from V and 4 bases from J, the junction contained 10 bases not matched to a gene. Germline CDR1 SGDLS, CDR2 YYNGEE. The CDR3 sequence is CASSVSGGARGETQYF. The CDR3 DNA reads TGTGCCAGCAGCGTCTCCGGGGGGGCGAGGGGAGAGACCCAGTACTTC.

This clonotype has just one count. The CDR3 carries no conserved terminal phenylalanine or tryptophan, so it likely arises from a read error. J is TRBJ2-7 and V is TRBV13; D gene unclear. Germline-derived CDR1 and CDR2 are PRHDT and FYEKMQ (reference sequence). The V gene lost 3 bases and the J gene lost 3 bases, with 9 bases spanning the gap. The CDR3 is 13 residues long. Here the CDR3 reads CASSFDGRYEQYL. CDR3 DNA: TGTGCCAGCAGCTTCGACGGACGCTACGAGCAGTACCTC.

The CDR3 region is CASGHRGGVDTQYF. In nucleotides, the CDR3 is TGTGCCAGCGGCCACAGGGGTGGGGTAGATACGCAGTATTTT. The genes are TRBV12-3 or TRBV12-4 and TRBJ2-3; TRBD1 matches at 7 bases. The CDR3 loop spans 14 amino acids. The trim removed 8 bases at V and 5 bases at J, leaving 10 bases unmatched.

This clonotype occurred a few times. This sequence joins TRBV5-8 and TRBJ1-1, with 7 positions matching TRBD1. Germline V gene data show CDR1 as SGHTS and CDR2 as YDEGEE. The CDR3 runs 14 residues. V trimming: 5 bases; J trimming: 3 bases; junction bases outside the gene matches: 7. This CDR3 reads CASRYTDRDTEAFF. The CDR3 nucleotides read TGTGCCAGCAGGTATACAGACAGGGACACTGAAGCTTTCTTT.

The chain links TRBV4-1 to TRBJ2-2; D remains ambiguous. This CDR3 is 14 amino acids long. Germline V gives CDR1 MGHRA, CDR2 YSYEKL. V lost 2 bases and J lost 6, with 10 bases in between. The CDR3 region is CASSQPTRAGELFF. As DNA, the CDR3 is TGCGCCAGCAGCCAACCAACAAGAGCCGGGGAGCTGTTTTTT.

This clonotype was counted at least ten times. J is TRBJ1-2 and V is TRBV30; D is possibly TRBD1 (6 bases). This CDR3 is 14 amino acids long. The V end was cut by 3 bases, the J end by 0 bases, with 11 bases between. The V gene's germline CDR1 is GTSNPN and CDR2 SVGIG (reference sequence). This CDR3 is CAWRKDRSNYGYTF. In DNA, the CDR3 is TGTGCCTGGAGAAAGGACAGATCTAACTATGGCTACACCTTC.

V usage is TRBV20-1 and J usage is TRBJ2-7; D uncertain. The CDR3 runs to 12 residues. The V and J ends lost 2 bases and 3 bases respectively, with 8 bases between them. Germline CDR1 DFQATT, CDR2 SNEGSKA (reference sequence). Here the CDR3 reads CSARINRYEQYF. The CDR3 nucleotides are TGCAGTGCTAGAATCAACCGCTACGAGCAGTACTTC.

Many counts were recorded for this clonotype. The chain has TRBV3-1 and TRBJ1-2; possibly TRBD1 for D (5 bases). CDR1 is LGHDT and CDR2 is YNNKEL in the germline V gene (reference sequence). The CDR3 has 16 residues. V was cut by 4 bases and J by 2 bases, with 17 bases left in between. This chain's CDR3 is CASSLLSGTYNYGYTF. CDR3 DNA sequence: TGTGCCAGCAGCCTTCTTTCCGGGACTTACAACTATGGCTACACCTTC.

This clonotype was seen ten or more times. CDR3 sequence reads: CASSFNGAGGAYEQYF. The CDR3 DNA reads TGTGCCAGCAGCTTCAACGGGGCGGGAGGGGCCTACGAGCAGTACTTC. The chain recombines TRBV7-2 with TRBJ2-7; 9 bases map to TRBD2. The germline V gene encodes CDR1 SGHTA and CDR2 FQGNSA. Germline trimming cut 3 bases from V and 2 bases from J; bases unmatched to any gene: 8. The CDR3 length is 16 residues.

The V call is TRBV2, the J call TRBJ2-3; D not certain. V lost 1 base to trimming and J lost 6 bases, with 2 bases between them. Germline CDR1 reads SNHLY; CDR2 reads FYNNEI. The CDR3 is 11 residues long. The CDR3 sequence is CASSEGDTQYF. The CDR3 DNA reads as TGTGCCAGCAGTGAAGGGGATACGCAGTATTTT. The entire variable domain, with the rest obtained from reference TRBV2 and TRBJ2-3, is as follows: EPEVTQTPSHQVTQMGQEVILRCVPISNHLYFYWYRQILGQKVEFLVSFYNNEISEKSEIFDDQFSVERPDGSNFTLKIRSTKLEDSAMYFCASSEGDTQYFGPGTRLTVL.

This clonotype showed up just a few times. V and J are TRBV12-3 or TRBV12-4 and TRBJ2-3; 13 nucleotides line up with TRBD2. Losses at the gene ends were 5 bases for V and 3 bases for J; bases not matched to a gene: 5. The CDR3 is 16 amino acids. CDR3 in amino acids: CASSRPGLAGTDTQYF. CDR3 sequence (DNA): TGTGCCAGCAGTCGACCGGGACTAGCGGGAACAGATACGCAGTATTTT.

This clonotype has only a few counts. The CDR3, as DNA: TGTGCCAGTAGTACCGTCGACAGCAAGAACACTGAAGCTTTCTTT. The encoded protein is CASSTVDSKNTEAFF. The V and J genes are TRBV19 and TRBJ1-1; possibly TRBD1 for D (5 bases). There are 15 residues in the CDR3. Germline loops: CDR1 LNHDA, CDR2 SQIVND (reference sequence). V lost 4 bases, J lost 1 base, and 13 bases lay in between.

As for this clonotype: Given a far larger clone just one base away, this is likely a sequencing read error. The V and J genes are TRBV15 and TRBJ1-5; 7 bases map to TRBD1. Germline loops: CDR1 LNHNV, CDR2 YYDKDF (reference sequence). The CDR3 is 15 amino acids. V was pared by 10 bases and J by 4 bases, with 13 bases of the junction left unmatched. CDR3 in amino acids: CASIRGEQDNQPQHF. The CDR3 DNA sequence: TGTGCCAGCATCAGGGGGGAGCAGGATAATCAGCCCCAGCATTTT.

The table lists this clonotype with a few counts. The chain is built from TRBV10-3 and TRBJ2-7; TRBD2 agrees at 7 bases. The length of the CDR3 is 14 residues. From germline, CDR1 is ENHRY and CDR2 SYGVKD. The V segment lost 3 bases and the J segment 2 bases; nucleotides outside the gene matches: 4. The CDR3 sequence: CAISERTRTYEQYF. CDR3 bases: TGTGCCATCAGTGAAAGGACTAGGACCTACGAGCAGTACTTC.

This clonotype has more than one count but fewer than ten. The chain uses TRBV5-1 and TRBJ2-2, with 7 bases lining up with TRBD2. The V gene's germline CDR1 is SGHRS and CDR2 YFSETQ. J was trimmed by 1 base and V by 1 base; bases with no gene match: 4. The CDR3 spans 16 residues. The CDR3 protein is CASSLSLAVNTGELFF. The CDR3 nucleotides are TGCGCCAGCAGCTTGTCTCTAGCGGTGAACACCGGGGAGCTGTTTTTT. The entire variable domain, with the rest obtained from reference TRBV5-1 and TRBJ2-2, is as follows: KAGVTQTPRYLIKTRGQQVTLSCSPISGHRSVSWYQQTPGQGLQFLFEYFSETQRNKGNFPGRFSGRQFSNSRSEMNVSTLELGDSALYLCASSLSLAVNTGELFFGEGSRLTVL.

This chain uses TRBV20-1 with TRBJ1-5; 9 bases line up with TRBD1. J was trimmed by 1 base and V by 5 bases; bases with no gene match: 3. The CDR3 contains 14 residues. Germline CDR1 and CDR2: DFQATT and SNEGSKA (reference sequence). CDR3 residues: CSAPGTGSNQPQHF. The CDR3 DNA sequence: TGCAGTGCTCCCGGGACAGGGAGCAATCAGCCCCAGCATTTT.

V is TRBV7-8 and J is TRBJ2-3; TRBD1 is a possible D gene (6 bases). CDR3 length equals 14 residues. Germline lookup yields CDR1 SGHVS and CDR2 FQNEAQ. V lost 1 base and J lost 3, with 8 bases in between. DNA of the CDR3: TGTGCCAGCAGCTTAGGGGGACAAACAGATACGCAGTATTTT. It specifies CASSLGGQTDTQYF.

This clonotype was observed a handful of times. The CDR3 coding sequence is TGTGCCAGCAGTTTAATTCAGGGGGGGGTCGATGGTGAAGCTTTCTTT. Its translation: CASSLIQGGVDGEAFF. This chain uses TRBV28 with TRBJ1-1; TRBD1 aligns across 7 bases. The V gene end was trimmed by 2 bases and the J gene end by 7 bases; junction bases not matched to a gene: 13. The germline gives CDR1 MDHEN, CDR2 SYDVKM. This CDR3 contains 16 residues.

This clonotype was found many times. V is TRBV6-1 and J is TRBJ1-5; D might be TRBD1 (6 bases). This CDR3 contains 15 residues. V was trimmed by 4 bases and J by 0 bases, leaving 10 bases between them. CDR1 is MNHNS, CDR2 SASEGT, per germline. CDR3 loop: CASSVEGHSNQPQHF. In nucleotides, the CDR3 is TGTGCCAGCAGTGTTGAGGGACATAGCAATCAGCCCCAGCATTTT.